Listed below are T cell receptor beta chains from one sample, sequenced in a study of T cell responses to AZD1222 COVID-19 vaccine. The repertoire was sequenced with immunoSEQ multiplex PCR; TCRdb's copy has only in-frame clones and lacks some. There are tens of thousands of clones in the sample; more than 75% occur only once, and 12% lies in the top ten. The specimen comprised peripheral blood, sampled 28 days after the second AZD1222 dose. The receptors were sampled from an adult who received the AZD1222 COVID-19 vaccine. The CDR3 runs from the conserved cysteine through the conserved F or W. The D gene is left open where the match is weak. The listing skips clone size in some rows; elsewhere it reads once, few, many or a size class.

j_gene,v_gene,d_gene,abundance,len,CDR3aa,CDR3nt
TRBJ1-6,TRBV7-8,TRBD1,few,13,CASSQGAGSPLHF,TGTGCCAGCAGCCAGGGGGCTGGTTCACCCCTCCACTTT
TRBJ1-4,TRBV15,TRBD1,.,16,CATSRDREGAAEKLFF,TGTGCCACCAGCAGAGATAGGGAGGGGGCAGCGGAAAAACTGTTTTTT
TRBJ1-6,TRBV5-8,.,.,15,CASSLWKGTGSSLHF,TGTGCCAGCAGCTTGTGGAAGGGGACCGGGTCTTCCCTCCACTTT
TRBJ2-5,TRBV12-3/TRBV12-4,.,.,13,CASSLAGVETQYF,TGTGCCAGCAGTTTAGCAGGGGTAGAGACCCAGTACTTC
TRBJ1-3,TRBV19,TRBD1,.,14,CASSIPTGRDTIYF,TGTGCCAGTAGTATTCCGACAGGGAGGGACACCATATATTTT
TRBJ1-5,TRBV15,.,.,15,CATSRAQVDNQPQHF,TGTGCCACCAGCAGAGCCCAGGTAGACAATCAGCCCCAGCATTTT
TRBJ2-2,TRBV27,.,.,14,CASSFAHNTGELFF,TGTGCCAGCAGTTTCGCCCACAACACCGGGGAGCTGTTTTTT
TRBJ2-5,TRBV21-1,.,.,15,CASSLRLAIQETQYF,TGTGCCAGCAGCCTCCGACTAGCTATACAAGAGACCCAGTACTTC
TRBJ1-1,TRBV25-1,TRBD1,.,14,CASSETGVHAEAFF,TGTGCCAGCAGTGAGACAGGGGTTCACGCTGAAGCTTTCTTT
TRBJ1-4,TRBV5-1,.,.,17,CASSFGRVAGANEKLFF,TGCGCCAGCAGCTTCGGTCGGGTGGCAGGGGCTAATGAAAAACTGTTTTTT
TRBJ1-6,TRBV6-5,TRBD1,.,14,CASRKTGRNSPLHF,TGTGCCAGCAGGAAGACAGGGCGTAATTCACCCCTCCACTTT
TRBJ2-7,TRBV15,.,.,14,CATSRGLEGYEQYF,TGTGCCACCAGCAGAGGGCTAGAAGGCTACGAGCAGTACTTC
TRBJ2-7,TRBV11-3,TRBD2,.,17,CASSPRTSGKESYEQYF,TGTGCCAGCAGCCCAAGGACTAGCGGGAAGGAATCCTACGAGCAGTACTTC
TRBJ2-3,TRBV30,TRBD2,.,16,CAWSVGLAGNADTQYF,TGTGCCTGGAGTGTAGGACTAGCGGGAAACGCAGATACGCAGTATTTT
TRBJ2-3,TRBV9,TRBD2,.,17,CASSNPGLAGGGDTQYF,TGTGCCAGCAGCAACCCGGGACTAGCGGGAGGGGGGGATACGCAGTATTTT
TRBJ2-1,TRBV5-1,TRBD2,once,16,CASSLASGRAGNEQFF,TGCGCCAGCAGCTTGGCTAGCGGGAGGGCCGGGAATGAGCAGTTCTTC
TRBJ1-1,TRBV5-4,.,.,14,CASSYSGTLNEAFF,TGTGCCAGCAGCTACTCCGGGACACTGAATGAAGCTTTCTTT